Sequencing of this TCR beta chain was carried out in a study of regulatory T cells in long-lasting Graves disease (dated by TCRdb to the early 2020s). Context from the whole study: Antithyroid drugs had been taken for less than 3 months by newly diagnosed Graves' disease patients. A total of roughly 35 samples underwent TCR sequencing: 13 from persistent and some 20 from newly diagnosed Graves' disease patients. Peripheral blood TCR sequencing and RNA sequencing compared persistent Graves' disease patients with newly diagnosed Graves' disease patients. The study was conducted in China and was registered as a clinical trial.

To prepare the library, multiplex PCR was applied. Sequencing instrument: Illumina HiSeq 4000. CDR3 regions were amplified by Arm-PCR with iRepertoire HTBI primers to construct TCR beta libraries. Before sequencing, the PCR products underwent gel purification. The study's processing was this. Gene usage analysis of CDR3 amino acid clonotypes used the 60 to 75 TRBV and 12 to 15 TRBJ segments found across samples. COPE and FqMerger were used to merge the filtered high-quality paired reads into contigs. Contigs were aligned with BLAST to IMGT TRBV, TRBD and TRBJ reference genes, and CDR3 was defined per IMGT. Any clonotype with a frequency above 0.1% was counted as a highly expanded clone. Shannon entropy served as the measure of repertoire diversity, while the Gini coefficient captured V-J evenness. A clonotype was considered public if more than one individual shared it. TCRdb reanalyzed the raw reads on its own, using fastp at Q25 for trimming and MiXCR for clone calling, and kept in-frame beta chains. Records with the same CDR3 protein are collapsed into one entry carrying the most frequent genes and DNA. These V and J calls derive from TCRdb rather than the authors' analysis. This sample has 360,000 or so distinct CDR3 sequences in its table, and 12% of those were observed once. Jointly, the top ten make up 18% of the sample.

The intended sense of this specimen's time point label: newly diagnosed GD, antithyroid drugs for less than 3 months. RNA was extracted from PBMCs in TRIzol for both TCR sequencing and RNA sequencing. Graves' disease was diagnosed according to American Thyroid Association guidelines. Recruitment of patients was carried out at an endocrinology department in Xi'an, China. Each patient gave approximately 10 milliliters of peripheral blood, collected in an EDTA anticoagulant tube. PBMCs were isolated by Ficoll Paque Plus density gradient separation without further T cell sorting. RNA quality was checked with an Agilent 2100 Bioanalyzer and agarose gel, and concentration with a NanoDrop 2000. This clonotype was recorded many times. No antigen is known for it. Base quality data are lacking; no much larger clone is found one base away. Overall study outcomes, separate from this receptor: TRBV28, TRBJ1-2 and TRBJ2-5 were preferentially used in persistent disease, while TRBV20-1 and TRBJ2-1 were favored in newly diagnosed disease. Only the TCR beta chain was sequenced and analyzed. Persistent Graves' disease patients showed lower TCR Shannon entropy and fewer highly expanded clones than newly diagnosed patients, suggesting clonal expansion. Peripheral blood alone was examined, since thyroid tissue, which constituted the primary lesion, could not be accessed. More public clonotypes were shared among persistent patients (roughly 3,000) than among newly diagnosed patients (966). The authors noted that the small sample size was a limitation that may lower accuracy.

The CDR3 runs 13 amino acids, cysteine and phenylalanine included. Of the read, only the CDR3 DNA is kept; its 39 bases are in frame from base 1. V and J are truncated by 7 bases and 6 bases respectively, leaving an intervening sequence of 16 bases. Per the germline V gene (reference sequence), SEHNR is the CDR1 and FQNEAQ is the CDR2. This sample was also put to use in a study of T cells in Graves' hyperthyroidism and ophthalmopathy. The second paper further reports: Stable Graves' hyperthyroidism was defined as the absence of progression to ophthalmopathy over 18 months of follow-up. The hyperthyroidism patients were between 18 and 65 years old and newly diagnosed, with a disease duration of less than 2 months. Exclusion was applied to patients with uncontrolled infections, other autoimmune diseases, pregnancy or lactation. Diagnoses relied on clinical symptoms, serum thyroxine and TRAb, thyroid ultrasound and orbital computed tomography. For the first round of RT-PCR on the TCR CDR3, the HTBI primer set was used together with the Qiagen OneStep RT-PCR kit. Most expanded thyroid clonotypes (frequency above 0.001) were also detected in blood, a finding suggesting that blood repertoires may reflect thyroid immune responses. A model built on a 13 V-J signature distinguished ophthalmopathy from stable hyperthyroidism, reaching about 89% sensitivity and about 81% specificity in cross-validation and 80%/75% in testing. During validation, the model predicted progression to ophthalmopathy a median of about 5.9 months ahead of onset, with 70.59% sensitivity and about 72% specificity. A discovery cohort of about a hundred patients, approximately 44 with Graves' ophthalmopathy and under 60 with stable Graves' hyperthyroidism, was used to find distinguishing TCR V-J signatures. Prospective prediction of ophthalmopathy was tested in an independent validation cohort consisting of 18 hyperthyroidism patients and more than 15 patients who later progressed to ophthalmopathy. The roughly 90 discovery patients were divided at random into training and test sets in a 7:3 ratio. In addition, the study compared T-cell repertoires in thyroid tissue and in blood from about 6 Graves' hyperthyroidism patients. After blood sampling, hyperthyroidism patients were treated with methimazole at a starting dose of 30 mg daily, and ophthalmopathy patients were treated with high-dose intravenous methylprednisolone. Libraries were constructed in a second round of multiplex PCR, after which size selection and purification were carried out. The libraries were sequenced on an Illumina HiSeq2000 using paired-end 100 bp reads. SOAPnuke was used to process the raw data, removing reads that contained adapters or uncalled bases, had a mean Phred below 15, or lacked an exact match to the constant primer or identifier. High-quality paired reads were merged using COPE v1.2.5, and each unique nucleotide sequence was defined as a clonotype. MiTCR v1.1 was used to align clonotypes to the IMGT TRBV, TRBD and TRBJ reference segments. The analysis was restricted to V-J combinations with a frequency above 0.0001, which together covered around 99% of the repertoires. A TCS score was defined as the ratio between F50 (clonal expansion) and ExV (chaos), using BLOSUM62-based TCRdist between CDR3 peptides within each V-J. Welch's t-statistics and random forest reduced fewer than 600 V-J features to 10 to 15, which were used in a naive Bayes classifier (R e1071). No statistical method was used to fix the sample size in advance, and group allocation was not hidden from the investigators. TCR Vbeta CDR3 sequencing of 120 to 150 peripheral blood samples (43 ophthalmopathy, about 80 hyperthyroidism and some 17 progressor patients) is reported in the paper.

This TCR derives from a woman aged 18-29 years with Graves disease. Donor details come from another sample of the same person, matched by shared clones. The chain is encoded by TRBV7-9 joined to TRBJ2-7, with no D gene named confidently. Material: peripheral blood mononuclear cells (PBMCs), obtained at new diagnosis, from a patient treated with antithyroid drugs. The CDR3 has the sequence CASNEVASGEQYF. The nucleotide sequence is given as TGTGCCAGCAACGAGGTGGCCTCCGGCGAGCAGTACTTC.